The clone carrying this T cell receptor (beta chain) occurred a few times. V was shortened by 6 bases and J by 7 bases, with 19 bases between the two germline ends. The V gene's germline CDR1 is DFQATT and CDR2 SNEGSKA (reference sequence). This CDR3 has 14 amino acids. This entry belongs to a study of identical twins. TCRdb analysed the 5' RACE reads with MiXCR anew, one entry per CDR3 protein. The sample comprises some 760,000 distinct CDR3 sequences, over 15% of which are singletons, and around 13% rests with the top ten. These data were also filed under a second study, of T cells expressing NK-cell markers.

V usage is TRBV20-1 and J usage is TRBJ1-3; D ambiguous. The sequence was collected from a young woman in good health. What was sequenced was PBMCs. CDR3 region: CSASPGPSHNTIYF. CDR3 coding DNA: TGCAGTGCCAGTCCCGGCCCTTCACATAACACCATATATTTT.